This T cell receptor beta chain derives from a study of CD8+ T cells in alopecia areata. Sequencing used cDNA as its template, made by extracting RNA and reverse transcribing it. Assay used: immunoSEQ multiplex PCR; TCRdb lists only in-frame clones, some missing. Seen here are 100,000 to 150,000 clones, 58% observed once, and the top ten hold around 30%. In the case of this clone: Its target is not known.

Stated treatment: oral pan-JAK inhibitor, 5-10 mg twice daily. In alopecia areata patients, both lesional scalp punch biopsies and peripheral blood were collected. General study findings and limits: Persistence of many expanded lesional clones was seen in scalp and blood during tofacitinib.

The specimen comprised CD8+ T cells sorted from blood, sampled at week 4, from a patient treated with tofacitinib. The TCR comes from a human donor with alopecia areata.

CDR3 region: CSDMDSATYGYTF. The CDR3 region has the DNA TGCAGCGATATGGACAGTGCTACTTATGGCTACACCTTC. The V and J genes are TRBV29-1 and TRBJ1-2; D perhaps matches TRBD1 (6 bases). The CDR3 totals 13 residues. From germline, CDR1 is SQVTM and CDR2 ANQGSEA. V lost 7 bases, J lost 5 bases, and 17 bases lay in between.